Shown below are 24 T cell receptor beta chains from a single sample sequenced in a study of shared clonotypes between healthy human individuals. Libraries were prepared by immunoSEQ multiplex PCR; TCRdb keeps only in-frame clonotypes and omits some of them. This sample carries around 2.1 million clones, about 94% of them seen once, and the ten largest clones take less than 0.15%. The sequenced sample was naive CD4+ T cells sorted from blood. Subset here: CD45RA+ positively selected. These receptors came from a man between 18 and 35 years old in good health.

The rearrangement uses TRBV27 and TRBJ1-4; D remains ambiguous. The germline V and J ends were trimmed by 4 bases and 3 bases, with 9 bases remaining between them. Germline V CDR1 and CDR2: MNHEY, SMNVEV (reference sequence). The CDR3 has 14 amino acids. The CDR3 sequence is CASSSWASNEKLFF. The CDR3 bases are TGTGCCAGCAGTTCCTGGGCGTCTAATGAAAAACTGTTTTTT.

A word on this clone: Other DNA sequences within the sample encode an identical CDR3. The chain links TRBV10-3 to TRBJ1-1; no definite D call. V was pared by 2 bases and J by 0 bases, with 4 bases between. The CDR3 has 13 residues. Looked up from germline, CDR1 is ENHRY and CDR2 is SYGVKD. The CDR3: CAISEVVNTEAFF. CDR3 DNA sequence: TGTGCCATCAGTGAGGTAGTGAACACTGAAGCTTTCTTT.

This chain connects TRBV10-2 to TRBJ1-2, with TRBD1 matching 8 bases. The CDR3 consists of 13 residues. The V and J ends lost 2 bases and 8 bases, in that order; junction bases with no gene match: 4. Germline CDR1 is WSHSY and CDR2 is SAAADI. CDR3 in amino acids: CASSEPGQGGYTF. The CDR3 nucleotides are TGCGCCAGCAGTGAGCCCGGACAGGGCGGCTACACCTTC.

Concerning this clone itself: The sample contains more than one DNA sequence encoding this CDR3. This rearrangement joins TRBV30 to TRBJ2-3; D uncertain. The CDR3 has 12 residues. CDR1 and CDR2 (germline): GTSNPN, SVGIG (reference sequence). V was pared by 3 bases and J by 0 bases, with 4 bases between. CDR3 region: CAWRPSTDTQYF. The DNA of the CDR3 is TGTGCCTGGAGGCCGAGCACAGATACGCAGTATTTT.

The CDR3 region has the DNA TGCGCCAGCAGTCGCCCACGACTAGCGGGAGGGCTATGGCAGTACTTC. Protein sequence: CASSRPRLAGGLWQYF. V is TRBV23-1 and J is TRBJ2-7; 14 bases are a match to TRBD2. TRBV23-1 is annotated as an ORF whose role is uncertain. V was clipped by 4 bases and J by 9 bases; unmatched bases: 11. CDR3 length: 16 amino acids.

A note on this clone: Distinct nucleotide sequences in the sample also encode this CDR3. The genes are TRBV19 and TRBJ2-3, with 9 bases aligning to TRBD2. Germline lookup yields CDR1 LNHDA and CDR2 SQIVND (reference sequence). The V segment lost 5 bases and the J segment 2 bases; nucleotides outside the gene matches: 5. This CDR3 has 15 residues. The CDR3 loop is CASSQTSGTTDTQYF. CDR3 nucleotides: TGTGCCAGTAGTCAGACTAGCGGAACCACAGATACGCAGTATTTT. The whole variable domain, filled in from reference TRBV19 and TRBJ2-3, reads DGGITQSPKYLFRKEGQNVTLSCEQNLNHDAMYWYRQDPGQGLRLIYYSQIVNDFQKGDIAEGYSVSREKKESFPLTVTSAQKNPTAFYLCASSQTSGTTDTQYFGPGTRLTVL.

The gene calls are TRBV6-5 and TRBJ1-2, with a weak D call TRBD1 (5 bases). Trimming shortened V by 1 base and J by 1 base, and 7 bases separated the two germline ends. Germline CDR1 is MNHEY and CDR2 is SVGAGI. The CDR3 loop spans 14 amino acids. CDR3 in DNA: TGTGCCAGCAGTTACTTCGGGGGTAACTATGGCTACACCTTC. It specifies CASSYFGGNYGYTF.

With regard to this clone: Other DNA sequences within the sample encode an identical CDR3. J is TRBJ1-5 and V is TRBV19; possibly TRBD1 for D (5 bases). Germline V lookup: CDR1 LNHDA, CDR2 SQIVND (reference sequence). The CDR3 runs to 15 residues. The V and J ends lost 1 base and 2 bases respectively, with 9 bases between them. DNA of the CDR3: TGTGCCAGTAGTATAGGGCAGGGCGGCAATCAGCCCCAGCATTTT. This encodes CASSIGQGGNQPQHF. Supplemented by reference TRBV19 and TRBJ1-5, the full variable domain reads DGGITQSPKYLFRKEGQNVTLSCEQNLNHDAMYWYRQDPGQGLRLIYYSQIVNDFQKGDIAEGYSVSREKKESFPLTVTSAQKNPTAFYLCASSIGQGGNQPQHFGDGTRLSIL.

In nucleotides, the CDR3 is TGTGCCAGCAGCCTAGGGACTAGCGTTCCTTTCTACGAGCAGTACTTC. Encoded protein: CASSLGTSVPFYEQYF. The chain is built from TRBV7-2 and TRBJ2-7; TRBD2 matches at 10 bases. The germline V gene encodes CDR1 SGHTA and CDR2 FQGNSA. This CDR3 spans 16 amino acids. Germline trimming cut 5 bases from V and 3 bases from J; bases unmatched to any gene: 10.

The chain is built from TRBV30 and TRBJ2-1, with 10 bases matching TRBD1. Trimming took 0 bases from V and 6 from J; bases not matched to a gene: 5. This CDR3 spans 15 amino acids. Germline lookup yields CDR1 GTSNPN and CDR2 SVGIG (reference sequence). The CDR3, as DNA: TGTGCCTGGAGTGTACGACAGGGGGCTCGCAATGAGCAGTTCTTC. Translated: CAWSVRQGARNEQFF.

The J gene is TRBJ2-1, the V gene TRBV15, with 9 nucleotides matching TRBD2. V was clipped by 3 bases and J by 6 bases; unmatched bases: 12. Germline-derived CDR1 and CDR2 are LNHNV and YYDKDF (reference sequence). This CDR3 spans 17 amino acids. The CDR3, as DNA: TGTGCCACCAGCAGGGAGCGCCGACTAGCGGATCCCAATGAGCAGTTCTTC. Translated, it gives CATSRERRLADPNEQFF. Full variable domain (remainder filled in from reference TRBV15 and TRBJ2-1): DAMVIQNPRYQVTQFGKPVTLSCSQTLNHNVMYWYQQKSSQAPKLLFHYYDKDFNNEADTPDNFQSRRPNTSFCFLDIRSPGLGDTAMYLCATSRERRLADPNEQFFGPGTRLTVL.

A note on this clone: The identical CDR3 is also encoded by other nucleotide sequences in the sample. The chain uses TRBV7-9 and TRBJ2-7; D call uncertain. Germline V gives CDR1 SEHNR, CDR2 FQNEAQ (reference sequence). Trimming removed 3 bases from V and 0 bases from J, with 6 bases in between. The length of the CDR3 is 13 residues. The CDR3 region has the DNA TGTGCCAGCAGCTTGCGGCCCTCCTACGAGCAGTACTTC. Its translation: CASSLRPSYEQYF.

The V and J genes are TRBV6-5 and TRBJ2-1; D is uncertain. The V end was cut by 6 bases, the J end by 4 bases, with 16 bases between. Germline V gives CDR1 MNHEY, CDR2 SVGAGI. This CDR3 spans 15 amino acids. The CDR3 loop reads CASSRGSLTYNEQFF. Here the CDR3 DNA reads TGTGCCAGCAGCCGCGGCTCGCTCACTTACAATGAGCAGTTCTTC.

The CDR3 region is CASSIVGRQETQYF. The CDR3 nucleotides are TGTGCCAGCAGTATAGTCGGGCGCCAAGAGACCCAGTACTTC. The chain is built from TRBV27 and TRBJ2-5, with no clear D. In germline, CDR1 is MNHEY, CDR2 SMNVEV (reference sequence). With 5 bases removed from V and 1 base from J, the gap between germline ends came to 11 bases. This CDR3 comprises 14 residues.

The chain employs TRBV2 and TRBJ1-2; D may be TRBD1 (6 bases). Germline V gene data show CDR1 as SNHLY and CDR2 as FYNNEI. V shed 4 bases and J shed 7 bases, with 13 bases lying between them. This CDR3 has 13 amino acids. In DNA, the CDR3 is TGTGCCAGCAGTGTTACGGGGGGCCGTGGCTACACCTTC. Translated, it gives CASSVTGGRGYTF.

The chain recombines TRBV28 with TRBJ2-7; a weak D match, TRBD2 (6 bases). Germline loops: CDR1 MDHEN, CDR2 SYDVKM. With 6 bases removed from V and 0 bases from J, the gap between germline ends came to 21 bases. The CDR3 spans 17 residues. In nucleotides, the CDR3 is TGTGCCAGCAGCCCACGCCGGGAGCTCGTGAGCTCCTACGAGCAGTACTTC. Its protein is CASSPRRELVSSYEQYF.

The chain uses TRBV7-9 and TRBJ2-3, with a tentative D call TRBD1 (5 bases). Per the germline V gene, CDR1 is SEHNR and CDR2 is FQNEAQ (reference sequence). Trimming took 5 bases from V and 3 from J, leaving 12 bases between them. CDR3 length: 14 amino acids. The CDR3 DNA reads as TGTGCCAGCAGCCCCCAGGGTTGGACAGATACGCAGTATTTT. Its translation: CASSPQGWTDTQYF.

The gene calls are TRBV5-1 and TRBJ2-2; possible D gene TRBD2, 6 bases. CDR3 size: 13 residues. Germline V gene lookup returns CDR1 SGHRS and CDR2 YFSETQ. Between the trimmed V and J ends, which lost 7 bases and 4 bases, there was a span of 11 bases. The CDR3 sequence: CASGDSPTGELFF. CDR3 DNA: TGCGCCAGCGGGGACTCCCCCACCGGGGAGCTGTTTTTT. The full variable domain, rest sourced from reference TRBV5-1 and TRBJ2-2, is KAGVTQTPRYLIKTRGQQVTLSCSPISGHRSVSWYQQTPGQGLQFLFEYFSETQRNKGNFPGRFSGRQFSNSRSEMNVSTLELGDSALYLCASGDSPTGELFFGEGSRLTVL.

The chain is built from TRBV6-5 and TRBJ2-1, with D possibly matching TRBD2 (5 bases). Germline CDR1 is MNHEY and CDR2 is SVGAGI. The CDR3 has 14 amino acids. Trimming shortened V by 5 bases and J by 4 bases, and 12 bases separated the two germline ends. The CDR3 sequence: CASSMTRGYNEQFF. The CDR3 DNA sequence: TGTGCCAGCAGTATGACCCGGGGTTACAATGAGCAGTTCTTC.

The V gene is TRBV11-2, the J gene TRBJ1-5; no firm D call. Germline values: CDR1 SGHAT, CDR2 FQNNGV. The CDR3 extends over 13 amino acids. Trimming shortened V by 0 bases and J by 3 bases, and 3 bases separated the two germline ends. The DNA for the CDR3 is TGTGCCAGCAGCTTAGAGTACAATCAGCCCCAGCATTTT. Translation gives CASSLEYNQPQHF.

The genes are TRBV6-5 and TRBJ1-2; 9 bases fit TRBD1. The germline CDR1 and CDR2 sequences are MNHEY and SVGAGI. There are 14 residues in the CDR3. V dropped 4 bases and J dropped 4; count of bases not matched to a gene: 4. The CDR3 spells CASSSTGGGYGYTF. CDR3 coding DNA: TGTGCCAGCAGTTCAACAGGGGGCGGCTATGGCTACACCTTC.

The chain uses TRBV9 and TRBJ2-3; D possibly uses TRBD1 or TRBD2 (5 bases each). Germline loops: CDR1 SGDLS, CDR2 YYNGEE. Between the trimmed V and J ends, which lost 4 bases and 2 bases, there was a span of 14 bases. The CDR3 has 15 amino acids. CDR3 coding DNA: TGTGCCAGCAGCTATACGGGACGGTACACAGATACGCAGTATTTT. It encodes CASSYTGRYTDTQYF.

The CDR3 nucleotides read TGTGCCTGGAGTGTAAACAGGGAGTACACCTTC. This translates into CAWSVNREYTF. The chain is built from TRBV30 and TRBJ1-2; D might be TRBD1 (6 bases). This CDR3 has 11 amino acids. The V gene lost 0 bases and the J gene lost 11 bases, with 10 bases spanning the gap. The germline CDR1 and CDR2 sequences are GTSNPN and SVGIG (reference sequence). Full variable domain (remainder filled in from reference TRBV30 and TRBJ1-2): SQTIHQWPATLVQPVGSPLSLECTVEGTSNPNLYWYRQAAGRGLQLLFYSVGIGQISSEVPQNLSASRPQDRQFILSSKKLLLSDSGFYLCAWSVNREYTFGSGTRLTVV.

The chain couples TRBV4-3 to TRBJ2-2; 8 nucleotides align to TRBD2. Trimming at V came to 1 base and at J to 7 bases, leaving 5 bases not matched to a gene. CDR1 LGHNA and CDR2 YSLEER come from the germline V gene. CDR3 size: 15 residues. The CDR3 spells CASSQGTSSGGELFF. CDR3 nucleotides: TGCGCCAGCAGCCAAGGGACTAGCTCGGGCGGGGAGCTGTTTTTT.